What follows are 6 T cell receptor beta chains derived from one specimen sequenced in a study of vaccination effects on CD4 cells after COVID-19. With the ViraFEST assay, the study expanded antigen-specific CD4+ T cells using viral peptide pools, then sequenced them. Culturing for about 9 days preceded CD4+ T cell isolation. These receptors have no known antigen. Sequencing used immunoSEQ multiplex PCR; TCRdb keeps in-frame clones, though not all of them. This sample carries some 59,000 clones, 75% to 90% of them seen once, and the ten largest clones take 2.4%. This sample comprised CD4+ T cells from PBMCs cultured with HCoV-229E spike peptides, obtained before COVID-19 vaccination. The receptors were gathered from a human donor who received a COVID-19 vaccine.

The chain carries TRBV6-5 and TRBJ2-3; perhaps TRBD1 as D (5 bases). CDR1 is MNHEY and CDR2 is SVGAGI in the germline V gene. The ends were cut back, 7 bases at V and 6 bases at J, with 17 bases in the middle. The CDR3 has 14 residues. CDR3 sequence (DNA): TGTGCCAGCATAGTGGTGCCAGGGTCGGATACGCAGTATTTT. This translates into CASIVVPGSDTQYF.

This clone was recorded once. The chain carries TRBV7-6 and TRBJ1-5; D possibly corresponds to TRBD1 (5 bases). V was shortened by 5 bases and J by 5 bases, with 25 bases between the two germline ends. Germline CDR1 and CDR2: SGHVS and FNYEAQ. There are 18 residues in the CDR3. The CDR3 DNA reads TGTGCCAGCAGCGATAGCCTGTCGGGGGTGGGTTTCGATCAGCCCCAGCATTTT. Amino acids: CASSDSLSGVGFDQPQHF.

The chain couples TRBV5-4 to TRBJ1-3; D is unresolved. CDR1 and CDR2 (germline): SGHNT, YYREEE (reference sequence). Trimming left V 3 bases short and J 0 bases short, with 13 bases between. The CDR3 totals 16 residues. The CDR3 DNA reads TGTGCCAGCAGCTCGCAATCGGGGTTCTCTGGAAACACCATATATTTT. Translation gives CASSSQSGFSGNTIYF. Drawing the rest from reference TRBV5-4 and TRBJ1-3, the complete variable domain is ETGVTQSPTHLIKTRGQQVTLRCSSQSGHNTVSWYQQALGQGPQFIFQYYREEENGRGNFPPRFSGLQFPNYSSELNVNALELDDSALYLCASSSQSGFSGNTIYFGEGSWLTVV.

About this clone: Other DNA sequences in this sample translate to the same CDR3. This CDR3 is CASSAGQGNYGYTF. CDR3 sequence (DNA): TGTGCCAGCAGCGCGGGACAGGGTAACTATGGCTACACCTTC. The chain couples TRBV9 to TRBJ1-2; TRBD1 agrees at 9 bases. The CDR3 has 14 residues. CDR1 SGDLS and CDR2 YYNGEE come from the germline V gene. The V segment lost 3 bases and the J segment 1 base; nucleotides outside the gene matches: 1.

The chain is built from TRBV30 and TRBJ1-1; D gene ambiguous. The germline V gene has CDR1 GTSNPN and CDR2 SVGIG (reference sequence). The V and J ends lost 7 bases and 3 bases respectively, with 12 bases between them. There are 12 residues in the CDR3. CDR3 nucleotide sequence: TGTGCCTTCAGCAGAAGTCACACTGAAGCTTTCTTT. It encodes CAFSRSHTEAFF.

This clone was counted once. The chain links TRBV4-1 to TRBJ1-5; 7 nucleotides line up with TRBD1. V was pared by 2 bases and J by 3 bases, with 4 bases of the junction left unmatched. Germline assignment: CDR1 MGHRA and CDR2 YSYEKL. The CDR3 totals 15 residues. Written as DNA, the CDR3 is TGCGCCAGCAGCCAATGGACAGGTCCCAATCAGCCCCAGCATTTT. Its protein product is CASSQWTGPNQPQHF.